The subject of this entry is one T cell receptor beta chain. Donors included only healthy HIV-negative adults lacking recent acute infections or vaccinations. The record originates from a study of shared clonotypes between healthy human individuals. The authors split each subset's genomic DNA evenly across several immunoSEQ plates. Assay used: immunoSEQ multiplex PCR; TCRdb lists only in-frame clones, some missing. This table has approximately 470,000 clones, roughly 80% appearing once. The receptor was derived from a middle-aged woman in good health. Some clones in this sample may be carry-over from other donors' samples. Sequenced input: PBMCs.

The CDR3 loop is CASSLYEGGTNYGYTF. The CDR3 region has the DNA TGCGCCAGCAGCCTGTACGAAGGGGGTACTAACTATGGCTACACCTTC. The chain carries TRBV4-1 and TRBJ1-2, with a tentative D call TRBD1 (6 bases). With 4 bases removed from V and 0 bases from J, the gap between germline ends came to 15 bases. Germline CDR1 is MGHRA and CDR2 is YSYEKL. The CDR3 contains 16 residues.